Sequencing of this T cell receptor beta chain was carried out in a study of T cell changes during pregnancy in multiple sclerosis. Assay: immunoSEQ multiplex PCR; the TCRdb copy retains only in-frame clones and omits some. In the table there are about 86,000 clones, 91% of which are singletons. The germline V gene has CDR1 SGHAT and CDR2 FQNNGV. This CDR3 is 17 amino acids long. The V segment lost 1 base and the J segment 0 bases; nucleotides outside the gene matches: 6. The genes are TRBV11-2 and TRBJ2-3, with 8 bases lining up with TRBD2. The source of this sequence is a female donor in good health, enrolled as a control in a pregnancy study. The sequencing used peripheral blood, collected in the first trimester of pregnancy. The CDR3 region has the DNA TGTGCCAGCAGCTTAGGGTGGACTAGCCCTAGCACAGATACGCAGTATTTT. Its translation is CASSLGWTSPSTDTQYF.